This record concerns one T cell receptor beta chain sequence. Cohort 3 donors were reported recovered after two negative PCRs, clearance, or symptom resolution. Per the study methods: Amplification with reference gene primers provided the estimates of nucleated cell counts. Some clones are missing from TCRdb's copy, which holds only in-frame ones; the method was immunoSEQ multiplex PCR. V, J and clone size are taken as reported in that table, and D and trimming were inferred from the DNA itself. This sample has 150,000 to 200,000 clones; 75% to 90% occur once, and the top ten carry roughly 0.77%. The germline CDR1 and CDR2 sequences are MNHEY and SMNVEV (reference sequence). V was pared by 6 bases and J by 2 bases, with 9 bases of the junction left unmatched. The CDR3 spans 15 residues. The sample is drawn from a study of blood T cell repertoires in COVID-19. About the research overall: From the United States, Italy and Spain came samples of acute and convalescent COVID-19. Sources were T cells, B-cell-depleted T cells, or PBMCs; the material itself was cDNA or gDNA.

The sequenced sample consisted of PBMCs or T cells enriched from blood (not recorded which). This sequence joins TRBV27 and TRBJ1-1, with 7 nucleotides matching TRBD1. This receptor was taken from a woman aged 18-35 years who had recovered from COVID-19. The CDR3 region is CASSAAGGRNTEAFF. For the CDR3, the DNA is TGTGCCAGCAGCGCTGCAGGGGGTAGAAACACTGAAGCTTTCTTT.